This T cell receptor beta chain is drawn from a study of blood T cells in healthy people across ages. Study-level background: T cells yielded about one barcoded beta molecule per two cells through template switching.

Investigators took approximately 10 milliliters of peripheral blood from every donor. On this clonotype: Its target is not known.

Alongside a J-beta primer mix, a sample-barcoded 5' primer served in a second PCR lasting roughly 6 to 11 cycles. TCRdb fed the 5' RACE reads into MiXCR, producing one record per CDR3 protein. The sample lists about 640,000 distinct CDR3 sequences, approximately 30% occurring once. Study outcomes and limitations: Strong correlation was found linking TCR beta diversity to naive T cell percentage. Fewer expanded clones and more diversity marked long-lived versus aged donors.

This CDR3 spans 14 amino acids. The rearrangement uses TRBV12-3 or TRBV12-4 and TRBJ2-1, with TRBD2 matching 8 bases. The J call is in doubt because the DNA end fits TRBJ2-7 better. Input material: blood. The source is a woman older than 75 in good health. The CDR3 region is CASRSGGTYNEQYF. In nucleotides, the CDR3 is TGTGCCAGCAGATCGGGAGGGACTTACAATGAGCAGTACTTC.